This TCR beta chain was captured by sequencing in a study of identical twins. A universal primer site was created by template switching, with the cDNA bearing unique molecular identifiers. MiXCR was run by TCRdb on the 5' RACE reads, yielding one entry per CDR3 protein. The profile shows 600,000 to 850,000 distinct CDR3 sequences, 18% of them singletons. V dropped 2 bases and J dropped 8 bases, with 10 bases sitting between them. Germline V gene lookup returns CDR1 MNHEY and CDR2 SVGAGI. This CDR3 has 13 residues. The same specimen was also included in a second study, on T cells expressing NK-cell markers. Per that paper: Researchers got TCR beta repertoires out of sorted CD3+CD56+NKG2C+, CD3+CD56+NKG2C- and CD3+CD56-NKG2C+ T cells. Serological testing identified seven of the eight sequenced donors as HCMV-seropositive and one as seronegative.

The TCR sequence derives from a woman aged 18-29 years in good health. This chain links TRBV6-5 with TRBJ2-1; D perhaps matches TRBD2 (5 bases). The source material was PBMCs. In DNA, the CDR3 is TGTGCCAGCAGTTACCTCAGAGGGTATGAGCAGTTCTTC. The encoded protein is CASSYLRGYEQFF.